The present T cell receptor beta chain was sequenced within a study of patients and donors after allogeneic stem cell transplantation. The CDR3 sequence is 14 residues long. The V gene end was trimmed by 2 bases and the J gene end by 2 bases; junction bases not matched to a gene: 2. Germline V gene lookup returns CDR1 DFQATT and CDR2 SNEGSKA (reference sequence). Each CDR3 protein is one row after TCRdb ran MiXCR on the RT-PCR reads. The sample includes 920,000 or so distinct CDR3 sequences, roughly 18% of them seen just once. The sample consisted of blood, either unsorted or a sorted T cell fraction (not recorded which). The clonotype was recovered from a human donor who was either an allogeneic HSCT recipient or a stem cell or donor lymphocyte infusion donor (not recorded which). It is not recorded whose cells these are; they may come from a transplant donor. The genes are TRBV20-1 and TRBJ2-7, with 11 nucleotides matching TRBD1. The CDR3 reads CSARRDRGAYEQYF. Written as DNA, the CDR3 is TGCAGTGCTAGACGGGACAGGGGGGCCTACGAGCAGTACTTC.